These 10 T cell receptor beta chains were all obtained from the same sample, sequenced in a study of T cell responses to AZD1222 COVID-19 vaccine. Sequencing used immunoSEQ multiplex PCR; TCRdb keeps in-frame clones, though not all of them. Here the sample spans about 59,000 clones, 89% being singletons. The sequences come from peripheral blood, collected 28 days after the second AZD1222 dose. Receptor source: an adult who received the AZD1222 COVID-19 vaccine.

In this sample, this clone turned up once. The J gene is TRBJ2-7, the V gene TRBV29-1; D gene ambiguous. The germline gives CDR1 SQVTM, CDR2 ANQGSEA. Trimming cost V 4 bases and J 0 bases, with 10 bases left between them. The CDR3 loop spans 13 amino acids. CDR3 loop: CSVAPLLSYEQYF. The CDR3 DNA reads as TGCAGCGTTGCCCCGCTTCTCTCCTACGAGCAGTACTTC.

The rearrangement links TRBV19 to TRBJ1-4; D gene ambiguous. The V gene's germline CDR1 is LNHDA and CDR2 SQIVND (reference sequence). This CDR3 is built from 17 residues. With 4 bases removed from V and 10 bases from J, the gap between germline ends came to 25 bases. This CDR3 is CASSRDLRVKATGKLFF. CDR3 nucleotides: TGTGCCAGTAGTAGGGATCTCAGAGTAAAAGCGACTGGAAAACTGTTTTTT.

This chain links TRBV9 with TRBJ2-1; perhaps D is TRBD1 or TRBD2 (6 bases each). This CDR3 comprises 14 residues. The V end was cut by 3 bases, the J end by 1 base, with 8 bases between. The germline V gene encodes CDR1 SGDLS and CDR2 YYNGEE. The CDR3 sequence: CASSEGGSYNEQFF. In DNA, the CDR3 is TGTGCCAGCAGCGAGGGGGGTTCCTACAATGAGCAGTTCTTC.

V and J are TRBV11-2 and TRBJ1-3; D is ambiguous. The V end lost 0 bases, the J end lost 3 bases, and 6 bases lay between the germline ends. This CDR3 has 14 amino acids. The germline CDR1 and CDR2 sequences are SGHAT and FQNNGV. The CDR3, as DNA: TGTGCCAGCAGCTTAGAACCCAGTGGAAACACCATATATTTT. Translation: CASSLEPSGNTIYF.

The V gene is TRBV10-3, the J gene TRBJ1-1; D is undetermined. Germline V gene sequence: CDR1 ENHRY, CDR2 SYGVKD. The V and J ends lost 2 bases and 9 bases respectively, with 10 bases between them. The CDR3 has 12 amino acids. This chain's CDR3 is CAISEDALKAFF. Here the CDR3 DNA reads TGTGCCATCAGTGAGGATGCATTAAAAGCTTTCTTT.

This rearrangement joins TRBV11-2 to TRBJ2-2, with 9 nucleotides matching TRBD2. V was clipped by 1 base and J by 1 base; unmatched bases: 7. Germline V lookup: CDR1 SGHAT, CDR2 FQNNGV. The CDR3 runs 18 residues. CDR3 DNA sequence: TGTGCCAGCAGCTTAGCTTTAGCGGGGGCCGGGAACACCGGGGAGCTGTTTTTT. It is translated as CASSLALAGAGNTGELFF.

This rearrangement joins TRBV7-2 to TRBJ2-7; no clear D. V dropped 5 bases and J dropped 3 bases, with 11 bases sitting between them. The CDR3 totals 13 residues. Looked up from germline, CDR1 is SGHTA and CDR2 is FQGNSA. The CDR3 nucleotides read TGTGCCAGCAGCCCCGACGTTGTCTACGAGCAGTACTTC. The encoded protein is CASSPDVVYEQYF.

This chain uses TRBV4-2 with TRBJ2-3; D unclear. CDR3 length equals 13 residues. Germline V CDR1 and CDR2: LGHNA, YNFKEQ. Trimming removed 6 bases from V and 0 bases from J, with 7 bases in between. This chain's CDR3 is CASRLTSTDTQYF. DNA of the CDR3: TGTGCCAGCAGACTGACTAGCACAGATACGCAGTATTTT.

This sequence joins TRBV11-2 and TRBJ1-1, with unresolved D. V was trimmed by 5 bases and J by 6 bases, leaving 10 bases between them. The germline V gene has CDR1 SGHAT and CDR2 FQNNGV. This CDR3 has 12 residues. CDR3 in DNA: TGTGCCAGCAGCCGTCTCCCCCCTGAAGCTTTCTTT. Translation: CASSRLPPEAFF.

This clone was counted once. This chain connects TRBV19 to TRBJ1-2; D might be TRBD1 (6 bases). The CDR3 is 13 residues long. The germline gives CDR1 LNHDA, CDR2 SQIVND (reference sequence). V lost 5 bases and J lost 0, with 7 bases in between. CDR3 bases: TGTGCCAGTAGTGAGGGGGCTAACTATGGCTACACCTTC. Translation gives CASSEGANYGYTF.